The text below deals with one T cell receptor beta chain. Its antigen is as yet unknown. Clones were read by immunoSEQ multiplex PCR, and TCRdb kept only the in-frame ones, dropping some. Of approximately 86,000 clones in the sample, approximately 90% were seen once. The data belong to a study of OX40 agonist ivuxolimab in advanced cancers. Study overall: Patients with prior anti-PD-1, anti-PD-L1 or anti-CTLA-4 therapy were eligible; 35% to 45% had some.

General observations from the study: At 0.1 to 3.0 mg/kg and by week 6, clonal expansion occurred in CD4+ and CD8+ blood T cells.

This CDR3 region has 17 residues. Trimming cost V 0 bases and J 0 bases, with 16 bases left between them. Germline assignment: CDR1 SGHTS and CDR2 YDEGEE. The material was CD4+ or CD8+ T cells sorted from blood, obtained in a trial of the OX40 agonist ivuxolimab. This chain uses TRBV5-8 with TRBJ2-7; D is possibly TRBD1 (5 bases). This TCR was sampled from an adult with an advanced solid tumor such as melanoma, head and neck, liver or kidney cancer. CDR3 DNA: TGTGCCAGCAGCTTGGCCTTTACAACAGGACCCTCCTACGAGCAGTACTTC. Encoded protein: CASSLAFTTGPSYEQYF.